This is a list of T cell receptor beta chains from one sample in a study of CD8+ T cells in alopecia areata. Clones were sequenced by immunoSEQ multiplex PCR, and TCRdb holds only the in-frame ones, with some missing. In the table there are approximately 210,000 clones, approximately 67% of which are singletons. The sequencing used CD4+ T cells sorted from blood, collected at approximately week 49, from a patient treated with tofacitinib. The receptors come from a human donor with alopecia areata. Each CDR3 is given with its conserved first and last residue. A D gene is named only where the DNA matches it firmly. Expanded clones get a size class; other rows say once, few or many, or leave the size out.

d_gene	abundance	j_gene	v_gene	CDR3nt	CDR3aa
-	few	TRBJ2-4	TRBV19	TGTGCCAGTAGTATCGGGAGTTGGGACATTCAGTACTTC	CASSIGSWDIQYF
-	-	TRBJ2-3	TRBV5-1	TGCGCCAGCAGCTTGGGAGGGGAAGCAGATACGCAGTATTTT	CASSLGGEADTQYF
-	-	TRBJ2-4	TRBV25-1	TGTGCCAGCAGTGAAGTAATTGGCAGGAAAAACATTCAGTACTTC	CASSEVIGRKNIQYF
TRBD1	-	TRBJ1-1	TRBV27	TGTGCCAGCAGTGAGTACAGGGGGCGAGCTTTCTTT	CASSEYRGRAFF
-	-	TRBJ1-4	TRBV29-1	TGCAGCGTCGACGGGGGAACTAATGAAAAACTGTTTTTT	CSVDGGTNEKLFF
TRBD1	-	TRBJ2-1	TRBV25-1	TGTGCCAGCAGGGGACAGGGTGGCGGAGAGCAGTTCTTC	CASRGQGGGEQFF
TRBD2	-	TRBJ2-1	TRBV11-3	TGTGCCAGCAGCTCAACTAGCGGGGGGAACAATGAGCAGTTCTTC	CASSSTSGGNNEQFF
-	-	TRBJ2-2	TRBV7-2	TGTGCCAGCAGCCGGACAGTGAACACCGGGGAGCTGTTTTTT	CASSRTVNTGELFF
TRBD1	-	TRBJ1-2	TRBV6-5	TGTGCCAGCACCAGGGACAGGGGATGGGGCTACACCTTC	CASTRDRGWGYTF
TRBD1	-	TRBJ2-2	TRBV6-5	TGTGCCAGCAGTTCAGGACAGGGATACGTCACCGGGGAGCTGTTTTTT	CASSSGQGYVTGELFF
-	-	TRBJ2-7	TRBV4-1	TGCGCCAGCAGCCAAGATATACGACCCTACGAGCAGTACTTC	CASSQDIRPYEQYF
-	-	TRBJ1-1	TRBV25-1	TGTGCCAGCAGACAGAACACTGAAGCTTTCTTT	CASRQNTEAFF
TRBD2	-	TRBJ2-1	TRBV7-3	TGTGCCAGCAGCGGGACTGGCGGGGGGCCCCACGAGCAGTTCTTC	CASSGTGGGPHEQFF
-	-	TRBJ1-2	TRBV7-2	TGTGCCAGCAGCCCACCAACGGATTTCTATGGCTACACCTTC	CASSPPTDFYGYTF
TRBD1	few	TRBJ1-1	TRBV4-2	TGTGCCAGCAGCCAAGGGGACAGGGACACTGAAGCTTTCTTT	CASSQGDRDTEAFF
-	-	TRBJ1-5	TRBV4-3	TGCGCCAGCAGTTCCGATTATAGCAATCAGCCCCAGCATTTT	CASSSDYSNQPQHF
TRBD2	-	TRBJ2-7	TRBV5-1	TGCGCCAGCAGCCCGGGGGGTAAAGAGCAGTACTTC	CASSPGGKEQYF
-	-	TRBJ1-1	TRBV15	TGTGCCACCAGCAGTGGCCGGAGGGGGGTGAACACTGAAGCTTTCTTT	CATSSGRRGVNTEAFF
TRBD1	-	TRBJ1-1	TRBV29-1	TGCAGCGTGGACAGGGGGCCCTCTGAAGCTTTCTTT	CSVDRGPSEAFF
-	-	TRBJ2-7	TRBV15	TGTGCCACCAGCCCCTACAGGGGGGAGGGCTACGAGCAGTACTTC	CATSPYRGEGYEQYF
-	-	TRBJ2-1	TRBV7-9	TGTGCCAGCAGCTCCCATGGGACACAATACAATGAGCAGTTCTTC	CASSSHGTQYNEQFF
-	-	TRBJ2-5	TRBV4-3	TGCGCCAGCAGCCAAGGGGACGGGGAGACCCAGTACTTC	CASSQGDGETQYF
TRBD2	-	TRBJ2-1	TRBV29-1	TGCAGCGTCGCGAGGACTAGCGGGGGTAATGAGCAGTTCTTC	CSVARTSGGNEQFF
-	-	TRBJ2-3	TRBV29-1	TGCAGCGTTGCTCGATTAGATACGCAGTATTTT	CSVARLDTQYF
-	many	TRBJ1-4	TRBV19	TGTGCCAGTAGTATGCGAGGCCGAACAACTAATGAAAAACTGTTTTTT	CASSMRGRTTNEKLFF
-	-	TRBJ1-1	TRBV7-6	TGTGCCAGCAGCCCTGGACCGATACCGAACACTGAAGCTTTCTTT	CASSPGPIPNTEAFF
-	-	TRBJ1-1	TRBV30	TGTGCCTGGAGTGTAGGAGGGAACACTGAAGCTTTCTTT	CAWSVGGNTEAFF
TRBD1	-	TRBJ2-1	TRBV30	TGTGCCGGTGACAGGGGCTCCTACAATGAGCAGTTCTTC	CAGDRGSYNEQFF
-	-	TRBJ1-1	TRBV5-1	TGCGCCAGCAGCTTGGAAACCCTGGGGAACACTGAAGCTTTCTTT	CASSLETLGNTEAFF
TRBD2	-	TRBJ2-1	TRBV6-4	TGTGCCAGCATCCCCTCCGGGACTAGCGGGGGGGCTTTGGGCGATGAGCAGTTCTTC	CASIPSGTSGGALGDEQFF
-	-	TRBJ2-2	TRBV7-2	TGTGCCAGCAGGAATCCCGGGGACACCGGGGAGCTGTTTTTT	CASRNPGDTGELFF
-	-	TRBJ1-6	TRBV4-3	TGCGCCAGCAGCCAAGCGAAGGGACGGAATAATTCACCCCTCCACTTT	CASSQAKGRNNSPLHF
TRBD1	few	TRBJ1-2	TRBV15	TGTGCCACCAGCAGAGAAGGTGGACAGGTCCCAGGCTACACCTTC	CATSREGGQVPGYTF
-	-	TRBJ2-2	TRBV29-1	TGCAGCGTGACAGGGACTCACACCGGGGAGCTGTTTTTT	CSVTGTHTGELFF
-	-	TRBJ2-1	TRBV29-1	TGCAGTGAGACTAGAGTAAATGAGCAGTTCTTC	CSETRVNEQFF
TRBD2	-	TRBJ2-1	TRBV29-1	TGCAGCGTTGTAGGTGGAAGCGGGGGGATCCTCCGAGGGCAGTTCTTC	CSVVGGSGGILRGQFF
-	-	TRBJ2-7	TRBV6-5	TGTGCCAGCAGTTACTCTGGCGGAGTTGGTCGCGAGCAGTACTTC	CASSYSGGVGREQYF
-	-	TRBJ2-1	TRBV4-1	TGCGCCAGCAGCCAAGTCGGCAGGGGAGTATACAATGAGCAGTTCTTC	CASSQVGRGVYNEQFF
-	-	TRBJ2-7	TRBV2	TGTGCCAGCAGTGGGGGGCAGCACTACGAGCAGTACTTC	CASSGGQHYEQYF
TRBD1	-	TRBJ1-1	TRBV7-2	TGTGCCAGCAAATTTGGGGACAGGGGCACTGAAGCTTTCTTT	CASKFGDRGTEAFF
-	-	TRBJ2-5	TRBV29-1	TGCAGCGCCAAAACAGGGAACCAAGAGACCCAGTACTTC	CSAKTGNQETQYF